The clone carrying this T cell receptor (beta chain) has only one observation. Trimming shortened V by 5 bases and J by 2 bases, and 3 bases separated the two germline ends. The CDR3 is 11 residues long. The germline V gene encodes CDR1 SGHVS and CDR2 FQNEAQ. Only in-frame clones appear in the TCRdb table, and some are missing; sequencing was by immunoSEQ multiplex PCR. The sample holds under 75,000 clones, roughly 80% seen once. These data are taken from a study of blood T cell repertoires in COVID-19. The sequence was obtained from a man in his fifties or sixties with acute or convalescent COVID-19. V usage is TRBV7-8 and J usage is TRBJ2-5; no clear D. Sequencing was done on a sample of peripheral blood. Written as DNA, the CDR3 is TGTGCCAGCAGCCTACAAGAGACCCAGTACTTC. Its protein product is CASSLQETQYF.